The sequence of this TCR beta chain was determined in a study of shared clonotypes between healthy human individuals. Overall study: Every donor yielded three CD4 naive, three CD4 memory, two CD8 naive and one CD8 memory plate.

A word on this clone: Its antigen is unidentified.

Whole-study results and caveats: When compared with the clonotypes that were shared by all four sorted-subset donors, the non-shared clonotypes turned out to have lower generation probabilities.

V was trimmed by 2 bases and J by 6 bases, leaving 17 bases between them. CDR1 is SGHVS, CDR2 FQNEAQ, per germline. This CDR3 is 15 amino acids long. Genomic DNA of each subset was evenly split across several immunoSEQ plates. Sequencing was performed with immunoSEQ multiplex PCR; in TCRdb, only in-frame clones are kept and a portion is missing. The sample yields around 2.5 million clones, 90% to 95% seen once. Subsets obtained from CD4+ cells comprised CD45RA+ naive and CD45RA-negative memory cells. This receptor was obtained from a man younger than 30 in good health. Some clones in this sample may be carry-over from other donors' samples. This chain joins TRBV7-8 and TRBJ2-7; no definite D call. What was sequenced was naive CD4+ T cells from PBMCs. The subset was: CD45RA+ positively selected. The CDR3 protein is CASSLTLPDLGEQYF. The CDR3 bases are TGTGCCAGCAGCTTAACACTACCGGACCTCGGCGAGCAGTACTTC.